This paragraph covers one T cell receptor (beta chain) sequence. What it recognizes is unknown. Per germline, CDR1 LGHNT and CDR2 FRNRAP. CDR3 size: 13 residues. The sample belongs to a study of T cells expressing NK-cell markers. Following a re-call of the 5' RACE reads, TCRdb has one entry per CDR3 protein and lacks DNA. Here the sample table reports 500,000 or so distinct CDR3 sequences. General study results and limits: Each of 6 or 7 donors carried dominant NKG2C+ clonotypes accounting for about 1.0-7.5% of CD8+ T cells. Evidence did not settle whether expanded NKG2C+ T cell clones targeted HCMV.

The chain has TRBV12-5 and TRBJ2-5; with no DNA, the TCRdb D assignment of TRBD1 cannot be verified. The sequence was obtained from a man aged 18 to 30 in good health. Sequencing was carried out using blood T cells: a sorted CD56 or NKG2C T cell subset, CD4+ or CD8+ T cells, or bulk PBMC T cells (not recorded which). CDR3 sequence reads: CASGVGTGPTQYF.